The entry that follows covers one T cell receptor beta chain sequence. The sample belongs to a study of blood T cell repertoires in COVID-19. Turning to the study itself: PBMCs, B-cell-depleted T cells, or T cells provided the cDNA or gDNA that made up the material.

In the study's own analysis: Amplification of reference gene primers provided the estimated nucleated cell counts. The method was immunoSEQ multiplex PCR; TCRdb's version includes in-frame clones alone and lacks a portion of them. The DNA was the basis for D and trimming; V, J and clone size are from that table. The profile shows some 140,000 clones, under 90% of them singletons. Participant age was roughly 18 to 89 years, and participants resided in approximately 25 US areas. Clinical histories supplied by participants themselves formed the basis of cohort assignment. This receptor was identified in a man aged 35 to 55 with acute COVID-19. Source material: PBMCs or T cells enriched from blood (not recorded which).

The CDR3 is CASSPLDWTYEQYF. The CDR3 bases are TGTGCCAGCAGCCCCCTGGACTGGACCTACGAGCAGTACTTC. The chain has TRBV9 and TRBJ2-7; D may be TRBD2 (5 bases). This CDR3 has 14 amino acids. Trimming cost V 4 bases and J 2 bases, with 13 bases left between them. Germline V gene sequence: CDR1 SGDLS, CDR2 YYNGEE.